This T cell receptor (beta chain) was documented in a study of blood T cells in healthy people across ages (dated by TCRdb to about 2015). Broadly, across the study: In model experiments, roughly one uniquely barcoded TCR beta cDNA molecule per two T cells was captured by template switching. To track age-related changes in TCR beta repertoire diversity, the study relied on deep sequencing normalized with unique cDNA molecular identifiers. The donors were divided into four age groups: young (average around 17 years), middle-aged (over 35), aged (62) and long-lived (roughly 86). To avoid experimental bias, donors of different ages were randomly spread across the sequencing lanes. For two donors (one aged 18 to 29 and one aged 80 or older), the study analyzed two additional independent replicas of 1 million unique cDNA reads from the same blood draw.

Systemically healthy Caucasian individuals from Russia, approximately 39 in total and aged roughly 6 to 100 years, were included as donors. Roughly 10 milliliters of peripheral blood were collected from each donor into EDTA-treated Vacutainer tubes. Ficoll-Paque density-gradient centrifugation was used to isolate PBMCs, with at least 6.5 million obtained per sample. Trizol reagent was used to extract total RNA from the PBMCs, yielding at least 5 micrograms per sample. Naive CD45RAhigh/CD27high T cell percentages were measured by flow cytometry on a PBMC aliquot from every donor. Comment on this clonotype: The antigen it binds to is not known. Base qualities are not at hand, and no much larger clone is one base apart.

The investigation overall reported the following: Observed TCR beta diversity per million T cells fell roughly linearly with age, and a significant reduction was already apparent by age about 43. Total diversity estimates from one million sequenced T cells were considered lower bounds and underestimates. The percentage of naive T cells measured by flow cytometry correlated strongly with observed TCR beta diversity. Compared with the aged group, the long-lived group had more naive CD4+ T cells, fewer expanded clones and increased TCR diversity, suggesting age selection. Because donor CMV infection status was unknown, age-related changes in expanded clonotypes were potentially confounded. Bulk unsorted PBMC profiling prevented conclusive comparison of naive and antigen-experienced compartments.

Sequences MNHNS (CDR1) and SASEGT (CDR2) are obtained from the germline V gene. Its CDR3 holds 12 amino acids, cysteine through phenylalanine. The sequence is cut down to CDR3 DNA, 36 bases in frame from base 1. V is clipped by 10 bases and J by 0 bases, and the sequence between their germline boundaries is 8 bases long. Libraries came from 5' RACE. Sequenced on an Illumina HiSeq 2500. A second PCR of roughly 7 to 11 cycles was performed with a sample-barcoded 5' primer and a J-beta primer mix. Each TCR beta cDNA molecule received a unique molecular identifier from a template-switch 5' adaptor carrying 12 random nucleotides. Each sample yielded at least 2.5 million CDR3-containing paired-end reads. All of the RNA was converted into first-strand cDNA using the Mint cDNA synthesis kit, with a TRBC-specific oligonucleotide serving as the primer. Following uracil-DNA glycosylase treatment, a first 18-cycle PCR with universal primers M1SS and BC2_uni_R was performed on all cDNA. Turning to the authors' computational methods: For normalization, 1 million high-quality reads, each with a distinct molecular identifier, were randomly selected from each sample. Reads sharing molecular identifiers were discarded rather than binned into consensus sequences. MiTCR, set to a Q25 quality threshold and the strictest error-elimination algorithm, was used for CDR3 identification, clonotype clustering and error correction. A nonparametric unseen species model with Euler transformation was used to estimate lower-bound total TCR beta diversity. TCRdb took the public reads, trimmed them with fastp at Q25, ran MiXCR for clone calling and kept in-frame beta chains. Every distinct CDR3 protein forms one entry, paired with its most common genes and DNA. For this entry, the V and J calls and clone size follow TCRdb and not the study's own pipeline. The sample table holds about 1.5 million distinct CDR3 sequences, of which about 42% were seen once. The leading ten clones occupy less than 5% of the sample.

The chain was built from TRBV6-1 and TRBJ2-3, with TRBD2 tentatively as D gene (5 bases match). The receptor was isolated from a woman aged 18-35 years in good health. What was sequenced was blood. The DNA sequence reads TGTGCCACAGCGGTGAGCACAGATACGCAGTATTTT. Its amino acids are CATAVSTDTQYF.